This T cell receptor beta chain was identified during a study of T cells in Graves' hyperthyroidism and ophthalmopathy. Only one count was recorded for this clonotype. Its antigen is currently unknown. Trimming cost V 1 base and J 6 bases, with 14 bases left between them. The CDR3 is made up of 15 amino acids. Germline V CDR1 and CDR2: SGHDT, YYEEEE. TCR beta CDR3 regions were amplified from RNA. The HTBI set primed first-round TCR CDR3 RT-PCR. TCRdb redid the calling of the multiplex PCR reads with MiXCR, one entry per CDR3 protein. The sample yields about 500,000 distinct CDR3 sequences, around 16% seen once. Disease duration was under 3 months in the ophthalmopathy patients, who also had a Clinical Activity Score of at least 3 and a NOSPECS grade of at least 4. Overall study results and limits: Among thyroid clonotypes expanded above 0.001, most also appeared in blood.

The material sequenced was blood. This clonotype was sampled from a young woman with Graves' ophthalmopathy. V is TRBV5-6 and J is TRBJ2-1; the D gene could be TRBD1 or TRBD2 (5 bases each). The CDR3 region is CASSLRGPPGNEQFF. The CDR3 nucleotides read TGTGCCAGCAGCTTGCGGGGACCCCCTGGCAATGAGCAGTTCTTC.